Listed here is a single T cell receptor (beta chain). Trimming removed 0 bases from V and 4 bases from J; junction bases left unmatched: 6. CDR3 length: 16 amino acids. Germline loops: CDR1 LGHNT, CDR2 FRNRAP. This entry is derived from a study of cytomegalovirus exposure and HLA in healthy donors. Study information: About 180 million T cells yielded 117 million unique TCR beta sequences in earlier analysis.

It was with 60 Vbeta and 13 Jbeta primers that the PCR ran. The method was immunoSEQ multiplex PCR; TCRdb's version includes in-frame clones alone and lacks a portion of them. Of about 100,000 clones in the sample, under 80% were seen once. Sequenced sample: PBMCs. The receptor was isolated from a woman between 45 and 60 years old in good health and CMV-seropositive. The rearrangement joins TRBV12-5 to TRBJ1-3, with 7 bases fitting TRBD1. The CDR3 reads CASGLVRQGVGNTIYF. The DNA of the CDR3 is TGTGCTAGTGGTTTGGTACGGCAGGGGGTAGGAAACACCATATATTTT.